This entry lists 24 T cell receptor beta chains sequenced from one sample in a study of blood T cell repertoires in COVID-19. TCRdb's table, derived via immunoSEQ multiplex PCR, lists solely in-frame clones and lacks some. The sample lists just over 250,000 clones; about 88% were seen once. Material: peripheral blood. Receptors originate from a man aged 60-69 years who had recovered from COVID-19.

The chain uses TRBV5-1 and TRBJ2-3, with 9 bases identical to TRBD2. V shed 0 bases and J 2 bases; nucleotides not matched to a gene: 7. CDR3 length: 17 amino acids. Germline values: CDR1 SGHRS, CDR2 YFSETQ. CDR3 residues: CASSLVSAGGFTDTQYF. In nucleotides, the CDR3 is TGCGCCAGCAGCTTGGTTTCCGCGGGGGGGTTCACAGATACGCAGTATTTT. Based on the CDR3 plus reference TRBV5-1 and TRBJ2-3, the full variable domain is KAGVTQTPRYLIKTRGQQVTLSCSPISGHRSVSWYQQTPGQGLQFLFEYFSETQRNKGNFPGRFSGRQFSNSRSEMNVSTLELGDSALYLCASSLVSAGGFTDTQYFGPGTRLTVL.

The J gene is TRBJ1-6, the V gene TRBV28; 7 nucleotides align to TRBD1. In germline, CDR1 is MDHEN, CDR2 SYDVKM. The junction had 5 bases not matched to a gene; V was cut back by 3 bases and J by 6 bases. The CDR3 runs to 15 residues. CDR3 DNA sequence: TGTGCCAGCAGTTTTCTACAGGGGCGTAATTCACCCCTCCACTTT. As protein: CASSFLQGRNSPLHF.

Here the CDR3 reads CASSLGEGNQPQHF. Here the CDR3 DNA reads TGTGCCAGCAGCCTGGGGGAGGGAAACCAGCCCCAGCATTTT. The rearrangement joins TRBV9 to TRBJ1-5; D may be TRBD1 (5 bases). Germline V gene sequence: CDR1 SGDLS, CDR2 YYNGEE. The CDR3 covers 14 residues. Between the trimmed V and J ends, which lost 4 bases and 7 bases, there was a span of 15 bases.

The chain is built from TRBV5-1 and TRBJ2-2; unclear D gene. The V end lost 0 bases, the J end lost 1 base, and 4 bases lay between the germline ends. Germline loops: CDR1 SGHRS, CDR2 YFSETQ. This CDR3 contains 14 residues. The CDR3, as DNA: TGCGCCAGCAGCTTGGTCGGGAACACCGGGGAGCTGTTTTTT. Amino acids: CASSLVGNTGELFF.

The chain is built from TRBV11-3 and TRBJ1-6; no clear D. The V end lost 2 bases, the J end lost 9 bases, and 8 bases lay between the germline ends. Germline CDR1 is SGHNT and CDR2 is YENEEA. The CDR3 has 13 amino acids. Here the CDR3 reads CASSLNAGSPLHF. The CDR3 DNA reads TGTGCCAGCAGCTTAAATGCGGGTTCACCCCTCCACTTT.

The J gene is TRBJ1-5, the V gene TRBV5-5; D gene ambiguous. CDR3 length: 14 residues. Germline CDR1 reads SGHKS; CDR2 reads YYEKEE (reference sequence). V lost 1 base and J lost 0, with 5 bases in between. The CDR3 is CASSLLNSNQPQHF. CDR3 in DNA: TGTGCCAGCAGCTTGCTTAATAGCAATCAGCCCCAGCATTTT.

J is TRBJ2-2 and V is TRBV11-2; TRBD1 is a possible D gene (6 bases). There are 17 residues in the CDR3. Trimming shortened V by 6 bases and J by 4 bases, and 21 bases separated the two germline ends. The germline CDR1 and CDR2 sequences are SGHAT and FQNNGV. This chain's CDR3 is CASRRERRQAGTGELFF. CDR3 DNA: TGTGCCAGCAGACGAGAAAGGAGACAGGCGGGCACCGGGGAGCTGTTTTTT.

A single count supports this clone. The rearrangement links TRBV11-1 to TRBJ1-4, with a tentative D call TRBD1 (6 bases). The CDR3 is 15 amino acids. Germline loops: CDR1 SGHAT, CDR2 FQDESV (reference sequence). V shed 3 bases and J shed 8 bases, with 16 bases lying between them. CDR3 sequence: CASSFGSQGNEKLFF. CDR3 DNA sequence: TGTGCCAGCAGCTTCGGATCTCAGGGGAACGAAAAACTGTTTTTT.

The chain recombines TRBV5-1 with TRBJ2-7; a weak D match, TRBD2 (6 bases). This CDR3 region has 13 residues. Germline assignment: CDR1 SGHRS and CDR2 YFSETQ. Trimming shortened V by 3 bases and J by 5 bases, and 12 bases separated the two germline ends. CDR3: CASSWTGTDEQYF. CDR3 bases: TGCGCCAGCAGCTGGACCGGGACTGACGAGCAGTACTTC.

The CDR3 nucleotides are TGTGCCAGTAGTATACCCGGGACAGGGAATCAGCCCCAGCATTTT. It yields the protein CASSIPGTGNQPQHF. The genes are TRBV19 and TRBJ1-5; 9 positions agree with TRBD1. CDR1 and CDR2 from the germline V gene are LNHDA and SQIVND (reference sequence). Trimming removed 2 bases from V and 4 bases from J; junction bases left unmatched: 3. The CDR3 length is 15 residues.

This chain joins TRBV29-1 and TRBJ1-2, with 8 bases fitting TRBD1. The CDR3 extends over 13 amino acids. Trimming removed 7 bases from V and 5 bases from J; junction bases left unmatched: 9. Germline V lookup: CDR1 SQVTM, CDR2 ANQGSEA. The CDR3 region is CSAPGQGLYGYTF. In DNA, the CDR3 is TGCAGCGCTCCCGGACAGGGTCTGTATGGCTACACCTTC.

The CDR3 region is CASSLIRGWSYEQYF. CDR3 coding DNA: TGTGCCAGCAGCTTAATAAGGGGCTGGTCCTACGAGCAGTACTTC. The chain recombines TRBV7-9 with TRBJ2-7, with D perhaps matching TRBD1 (5 bases). The CDR3 sequence is 15 residues long. Germline lookup yields CDR1 SEHNR and CDR2 FQNEAQ (reference sequence). Between the trimmed V and J ends, which lost 2 bases and 1 base, there was a span of 12 bases.

This clone was detected only a few times. The chain recombines TRBV7-8 with TRBJ1-5; D is undetermined. CDR1 and CDR2 (germline): SGHVS, FQNEAQ. The CDR3 has 16 residues. The ends were cut back, 0 bases at V and 0 bases at J, with 9 bases in the middle. The CDR3 protein is CASSLAFAYSNQPQHF. The CDR3 DNA sequence: TGTGCCAGCAGCTTAGCCTTCGCCTATAGCAATCAGCCCCAGCATTTT.

The chain recombines TRBV2 with TRBJ2-5, with 7 positions matching TRBD2. The CDR3 runs to 14 residues. The junction had 7 bases not matched to a gene; V was cut back by 5 bases and J by 4 bases. CDR1 and CDR2 (germline): SNHLY, FYNNEI. CDR3 nucleotide sequence: TGTGCCAGCAGTTTCCTAGCGGATGGAGAGACCCAGTACTTC. Its translation is CASSFLADGETQYF.

This clone was detected only a few times. The genes are TRBV6-2 or TRBV6-3 and TRBJ2-7, with 8 bases fitting TRBD2. CDR1 and CDR2 (germline): MNHEY, SVGEGT. CDR3 length: 14 residues. J gave up 0 bases and V 2 bases, and 0 bases lay outside the gene matches. The CDR3 loop reads CASSYTSGSYEQYF. The CDR3 nucleotides are TGTGCCAGCAGTTACACTAGCGGCTCCTACGAGCAGTACTTC.

The rearrangement uses TRBV29-1 and TRBJ2-5; TRBD1 might be the D (6 bases). CDR3 length: 13 residues. CDR1 and CDR2 from the germline V gene are SQVTM and ANQGSEA. The germline V and J ends were trimmed by 4 bases and 3 bases, with 12 bases remaining between them. In DNA form, the CDR3 reads TGCAGCGTTGGGTGGCAGGGGAAAGAGACCCAGTACTTC. This codes for CSVGWQGKETQYF.

V usage is TRBV5-1 and J usage is TRBJ1-1; 12 bases are a match to TRBD1. The length of the CDR3 is 20 residues. Germline V gene sequence: CDR1 SGHRS, CDR2 YFSETQ. With V trimmed by 4 bases and J by 0 bases, 16 bases remained unmatched. The CDR3 is CASSRGAGTGGDYMNTEAFF. In DNA, the CDR3 is TGCGCCAGCAGCCGCGGCGCCGGGACAGGGGGCGATTATATGAACACTGAAGCTTTCTTT.

The chain carries TRBV5-1 and TRBJ2-3, with TRBD2 as a possible D gene (5 bases). The CDR3 loop spans 13 amino acids. Germline V lookup: CDR1 SGHRS, CDR2 YFSETQ. The V end was cut by 6 bases, the J end by 6 bases, with 14 bases between. CDR3 nucleotide sequence: TGCGCCAGCACCACCGGTGCGGGCGATACGCAGTATTTT. This translates into CASTTGAGDTQYF. The entire variable domain, with the rest obtained from reference TRBV5-1 and TRBJ2-3, is as follows: KAGVTQTPRYLIKTRGQQVTLSCSPISGHRSVSWYQQTPGQGLQFLFEYFSETQRNKGNFPGRFSGRQFSNSRSEMNVSTLELGDSALYLCASTTGAGDTQYFGPGTRLTVL.

The V and J genes are TRBV3-1 (or the pseudogene TRBV3-2) and TRBJ1-2, with D tentatively TRBD1 (6 bases). Germline-derived CDR1 and CDR2 are LGHDT and YNNKEL (reference sequence). Trimming shortened V by 1 base and J by 8 bases, and 14 bases separated the two germline ends. The CDR3 totals 14 residues. CDR3 in amino acids: CASSQAAGARGYTF. CDR3 DNA sequence: TGTGCCAGCAGCCAAGCCGCAGGGGCGCGGGGCTACACCTTC.

The chain combines TRBV7-2 with TRBJ2-1; D call uncertain. Germline lookup yields CDR1 SGHTA and CDR2 FQGNSA. V was clipped by 1 base and J by 4 bases, with 5 bases between them. This CDR3 comprises 13 residues. The CDR3 region has the DNA TGTGCCAGCAGCTTAGGACTTTACAATGAGCAGTTCTTC. It yields the protein CASSLGLYNEQFF.

The chain joins TRBV9 to TRBJ2-1; D gene ambiguous. The germline CDR1 and CDR2 sequences are SGDLS and YYNGEE. The CDR3 totals 13 residues. The V gene lost 2 bases and the J gene lost 8 bases, with 11 bases spanning the gap. The CDR3 region has the DNA TGTGCCAGCAGCGTCGACTCGTGGTATGAGCAGTTCTTC. As protein: CASSVDSWYEQFF.

CDR3 DNA: TGTGCCAGCAGCGTAGGGGGGGAGCCCTACGAGCAGTACTTC. Translation: CASSVGGEPYEQYF. This chain joins TRBV9 and TRBJ2-7, with D perhaps matching TRBD2 (6 bases). Trimming cost V 0 bases and J 2 bases, with 9 bases left between them. The CDR3 is made up of 14 amino acids. Germline V lookup: CDR1 SGDLS, CDR2 YYNGEE. Combining the CDR3 with reference TRBV9 and TRBJ2-7 gives the whole variable domain DSGVTQTPKHLITATGQRVTLRCSPRSGDLSVYWYQQSLDQGLQFLIQYYNGEERAKGNILERFSAQQFPDLHSELNLSSLELGDSALYFCASSVGGEPYEQYFGPGTRLTVT.

The chain couples TRBV3-1 (or the pseudogene TRBV3-2) to TRBJ1-3; 7 bases are shared with TRBD1. The CDR3 has 14 amino acids. CDR1 and CDR2 (germline): LGHDT, YNNKEL (reference sequence). V trimming: 4 bases; J trimming: 7 bases; junction bases outside the gene matches: 7. The CDR3 nucleotides are TGTGCCAGCAGCCGATCCGGGACAGCGAACACCATATATTTT. Its translation: CASSRSGTANTIYF.

The rearrangement uses TRBV13 and TRBJ2-3; weak D call: TRBD2 (7 bases). Trimming took 5 bases from V and 4 from J, leaving 19 bases between them. The CDR3 is 16 amino acids. Germline V CDR1 and CDR2: PRHDT, FYEKMQ (reference sequence). This CDR3 reads CASSHNGGARSDTQYF. DNA for the CDR3: TGTGCCAGCAGCCATAATGGGGGGGCCCGGTCAGATACGCAGTATTTT.